This T cell receptor beta chain derives from a study of identical twins. TCRdb passed the 5' RACE reads through MiXCR, listing each CDR3 protein once. Here the sample spans 500,000 to 700,000 distinct CDR3 sequences, about 7% being singletons. No donor was unhealthy or non-Caucasian. Germline V gene lookup returns CDR1 SGHRS and CDR2 YFSETQ. The CDR3 is 14 residues long. Germline trimming cut 3 bases from V and 7 bases from J; bases unmatched to any gene: 4. The sample was also reused in another study, on yellow fever vaccine responses in identical twins. From that second work: Reportedly, twins' vaccine T cell responses looked partly convergent and partly personalized.

Sequencing was done on a sample of PBMCs. This clonotype originated in a woman under 30 in good health. V usage is TRBV5-1 and J usage is TRBJ1-4; the match to TRBD1 covers 9 bases. CDR3 DNA sequence: TGCGCCAGCAGCTCACAGGGGGCTTCTGAAAAACTGTTTTTT. This codes for CASSSQGASEKLFF.